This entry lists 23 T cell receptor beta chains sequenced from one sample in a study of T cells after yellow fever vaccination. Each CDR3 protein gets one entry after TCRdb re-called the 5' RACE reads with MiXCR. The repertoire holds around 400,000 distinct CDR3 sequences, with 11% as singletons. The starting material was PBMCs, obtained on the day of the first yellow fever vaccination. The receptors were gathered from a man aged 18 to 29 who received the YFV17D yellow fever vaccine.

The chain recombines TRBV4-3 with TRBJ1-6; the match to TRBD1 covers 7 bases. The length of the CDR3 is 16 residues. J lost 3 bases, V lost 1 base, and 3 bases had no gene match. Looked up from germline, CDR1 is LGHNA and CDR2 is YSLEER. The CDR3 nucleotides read TGCGCCAGCAGCCAAGGGACAGGTGTCTATAATTCACCCCTCCACTTT. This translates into CASSQGTGVYNSPLHF.

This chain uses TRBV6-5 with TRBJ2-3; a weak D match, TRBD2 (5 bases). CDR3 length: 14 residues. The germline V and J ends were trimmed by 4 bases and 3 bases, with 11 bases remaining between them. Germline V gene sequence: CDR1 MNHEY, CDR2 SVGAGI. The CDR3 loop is CASSSVVATDTQYF. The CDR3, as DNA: TGTGCCAGCAGTTCTGTCGTAGCGACAGATACGCAGTATTTT.

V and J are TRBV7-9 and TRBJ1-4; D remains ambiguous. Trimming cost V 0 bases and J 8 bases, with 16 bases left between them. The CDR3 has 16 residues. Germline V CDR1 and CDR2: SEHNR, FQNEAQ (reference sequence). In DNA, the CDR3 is TGTGCCAGCAGCTTAGCGGTGGGGAAAATCGGAGAAAAACTGTTTTTT. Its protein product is CASSLAVGKIGEKLFF. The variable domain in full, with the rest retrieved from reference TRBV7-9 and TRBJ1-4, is DTGVSQNPRHKITKRGQNVTFRCDPISEHNRLYWYRQTLGQGPEFLTYFQNEAQLEKSRLLSDRFSAERPKGSFSTLEIQRTEQGDSAMYLCASSLAVGKIGEKLFFGSGTQLSVL.

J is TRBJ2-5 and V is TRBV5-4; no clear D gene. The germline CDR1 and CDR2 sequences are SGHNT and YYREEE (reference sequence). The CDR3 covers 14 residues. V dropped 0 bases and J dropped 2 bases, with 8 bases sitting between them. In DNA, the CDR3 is TGTGCCAGCAGCTTGGCCCGGTTACAAGAGACCCAGTACTTC. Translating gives CASSLARLQETQYF.

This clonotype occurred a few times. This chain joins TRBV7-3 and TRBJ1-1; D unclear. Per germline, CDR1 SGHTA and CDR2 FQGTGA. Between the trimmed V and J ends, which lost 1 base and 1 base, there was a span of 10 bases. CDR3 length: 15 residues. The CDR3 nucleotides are TGTGCCAGCAGCTTAAATGCCCCCCCGAACACTGAAGCTTTCTTT. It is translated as CASSLNAPPNTEAFF.

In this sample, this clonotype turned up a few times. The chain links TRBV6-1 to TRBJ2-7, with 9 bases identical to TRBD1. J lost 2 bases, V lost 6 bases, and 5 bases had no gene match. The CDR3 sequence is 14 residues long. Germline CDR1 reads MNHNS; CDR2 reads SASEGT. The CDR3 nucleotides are TGTGCCAGCAGCCGGGACAGGGACACCTACGAGCAGTACTTC. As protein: CASSRDRDTYEQYF.

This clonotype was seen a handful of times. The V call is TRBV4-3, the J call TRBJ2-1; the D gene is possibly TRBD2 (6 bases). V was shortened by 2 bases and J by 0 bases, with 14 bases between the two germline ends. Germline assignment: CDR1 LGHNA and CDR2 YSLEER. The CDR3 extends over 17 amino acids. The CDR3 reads CASSQLPGLSSYNEQFF. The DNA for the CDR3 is TGCGCCAGCAGCCAACTACCGGGACTGAGCTCCTACAATGAGCAGTTCTTC.

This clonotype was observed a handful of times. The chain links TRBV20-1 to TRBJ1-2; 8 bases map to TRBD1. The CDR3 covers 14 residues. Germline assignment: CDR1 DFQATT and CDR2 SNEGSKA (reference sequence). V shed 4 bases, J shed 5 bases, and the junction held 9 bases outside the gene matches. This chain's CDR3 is CSATPGGAGYGYTF. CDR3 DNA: TGCAGTGCTACACCAGGGGGCGCAGGGTATGGCTACACCTTC.

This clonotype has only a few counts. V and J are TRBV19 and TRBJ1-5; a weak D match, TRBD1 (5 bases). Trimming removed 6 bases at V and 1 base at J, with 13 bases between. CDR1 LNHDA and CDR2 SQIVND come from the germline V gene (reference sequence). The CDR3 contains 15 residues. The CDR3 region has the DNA TGTGCCAGTAGCCGTAACCGGGACAGCAATCAGCCCCAGCATTTT. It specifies CASSRNRDSNQPQHF.

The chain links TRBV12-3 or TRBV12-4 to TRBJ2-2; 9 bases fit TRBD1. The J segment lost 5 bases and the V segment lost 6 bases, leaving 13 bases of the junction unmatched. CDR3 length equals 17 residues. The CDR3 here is CASSRGQGLTSTGELFF. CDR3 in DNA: TGTGCCAGCAGCCGGGGACAGGGTCTTACCTCTACCGGGGAGCTGTTTTTT.

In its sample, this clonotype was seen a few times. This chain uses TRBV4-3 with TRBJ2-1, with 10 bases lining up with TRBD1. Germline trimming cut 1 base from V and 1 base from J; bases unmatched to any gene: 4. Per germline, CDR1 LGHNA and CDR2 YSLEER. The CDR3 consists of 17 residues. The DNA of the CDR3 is TGCGCCAGCAGCCAAGGGACAGGGGGGGGGTCCTACAATGAGCAGTTCTTC. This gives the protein CASSQGTGGGSYNEQFF.

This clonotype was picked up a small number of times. The CDR3 bases are TGTGCCAGCAAGACAGGGGTTAATGAGCAGTTCTTC. Protein: CASKTGVNEQFF. The V call is TRBV19, the J call TRBJ2-1; TRBD1 matches 8 bases. The CDR3 covers 12 residues. Germline V CDR1 and CDR2: LNHDA, SQIVND (reference sequence). The V segment lost 9 bases and the J segment 7 bases; nucleotides outside the gene matches: 5.

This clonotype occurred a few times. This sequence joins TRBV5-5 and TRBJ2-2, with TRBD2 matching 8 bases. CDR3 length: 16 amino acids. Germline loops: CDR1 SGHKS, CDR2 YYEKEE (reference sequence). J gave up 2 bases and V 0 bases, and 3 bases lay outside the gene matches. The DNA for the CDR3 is TGTGCCAGCAGCTTGGGACTAGCGATCAACACCGGGGAGCTGTTTTTT. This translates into CASSLGLAINTGELFF.

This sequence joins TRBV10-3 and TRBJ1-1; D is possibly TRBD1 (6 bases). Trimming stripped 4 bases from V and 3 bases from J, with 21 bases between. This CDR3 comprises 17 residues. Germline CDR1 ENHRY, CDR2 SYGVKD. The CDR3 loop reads CAISGRGGAGPDTEAFF. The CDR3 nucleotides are TGTGCCATCAGTGGGAGGGGGGGGGCAGGACCGGACACTGAAGCTTTCTTT.

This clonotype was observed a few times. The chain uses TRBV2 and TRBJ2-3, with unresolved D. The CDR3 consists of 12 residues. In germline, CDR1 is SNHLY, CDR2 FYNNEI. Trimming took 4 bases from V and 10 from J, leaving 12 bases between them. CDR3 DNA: TGTGCCAGCAGTGGCCTCCTCGGGTCGCAGTATTTT. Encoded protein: CASSGLLGSQYF.

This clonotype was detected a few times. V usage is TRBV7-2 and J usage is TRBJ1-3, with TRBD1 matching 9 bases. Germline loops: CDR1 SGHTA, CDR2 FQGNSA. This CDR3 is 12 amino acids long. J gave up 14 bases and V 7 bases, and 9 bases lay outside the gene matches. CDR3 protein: CASNLGQGKVYF. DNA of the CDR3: TGTGCCAGCAACCTAGGACAGGGGAAAGTATATTTT.

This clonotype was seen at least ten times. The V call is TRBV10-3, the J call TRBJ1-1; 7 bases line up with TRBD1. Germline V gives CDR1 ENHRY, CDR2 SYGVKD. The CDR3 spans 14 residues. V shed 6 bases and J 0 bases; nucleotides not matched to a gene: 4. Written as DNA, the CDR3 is TGTGCCATCAGCCGCGGGACAGTGAACACTGAAGCTTTCTTT. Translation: CAISRGTVNTEAFF.

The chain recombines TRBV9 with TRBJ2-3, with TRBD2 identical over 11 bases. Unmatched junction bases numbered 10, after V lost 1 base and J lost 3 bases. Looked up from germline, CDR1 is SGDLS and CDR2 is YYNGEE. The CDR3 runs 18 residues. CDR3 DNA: TGTGCCAGCAGCGTACCAAGCATACTAGCGGGGGTTACAGATACGCAGTATTTT. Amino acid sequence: CASSVPSILAGVTDTQYF. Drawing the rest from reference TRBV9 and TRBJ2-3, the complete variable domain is DSGVTQTPKHLITATGQRVTLRCSPRSGDLSVYWYQQSLDQGLQFLIQYYNGEERAKGNILERFSAQQFPDLHSELNLSSLELGDSALYFCASSVPSILAGVTDTQYFGPGTRLTVL.

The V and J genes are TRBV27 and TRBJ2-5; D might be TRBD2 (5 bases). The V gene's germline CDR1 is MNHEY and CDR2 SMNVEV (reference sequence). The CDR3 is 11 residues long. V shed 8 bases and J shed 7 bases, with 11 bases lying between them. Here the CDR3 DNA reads TGTGCCAGCCGTATCCGGGGGACCCAGTACTTC. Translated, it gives CASRIRGTQYF.

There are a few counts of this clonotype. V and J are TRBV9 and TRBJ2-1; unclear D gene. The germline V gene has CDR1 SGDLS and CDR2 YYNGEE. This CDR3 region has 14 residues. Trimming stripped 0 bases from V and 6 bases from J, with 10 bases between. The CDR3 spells CASSVEGVGNEQFF. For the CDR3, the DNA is TGTGCCAGCAGCGTAGAAGGTGTTGGCAATGAGCAGTTCTTC.

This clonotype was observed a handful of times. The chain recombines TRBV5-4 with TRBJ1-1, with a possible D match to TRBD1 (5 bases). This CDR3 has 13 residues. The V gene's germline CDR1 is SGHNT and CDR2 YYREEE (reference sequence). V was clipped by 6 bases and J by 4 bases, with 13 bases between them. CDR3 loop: CASTLGGSTEAFF. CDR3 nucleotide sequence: TGTGCCAGCACCCTGGGGGGTAGCACTGAAGCTTTCTTT.

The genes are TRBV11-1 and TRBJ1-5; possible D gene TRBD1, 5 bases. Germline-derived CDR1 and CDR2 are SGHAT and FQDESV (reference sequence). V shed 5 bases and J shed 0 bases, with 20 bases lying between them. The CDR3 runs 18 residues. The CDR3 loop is CASSPGATAIYSNQPQHF. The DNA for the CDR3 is TGTGCCAGCAGCCCTGGGGCCACGGCAATCTATAGCAATCAGCCCCAGCATTTT.

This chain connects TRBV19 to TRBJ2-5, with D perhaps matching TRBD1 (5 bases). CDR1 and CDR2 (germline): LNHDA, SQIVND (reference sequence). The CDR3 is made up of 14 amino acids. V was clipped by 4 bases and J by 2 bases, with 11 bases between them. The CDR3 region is CASSRLDNQETQYF. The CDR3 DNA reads TGTGCCAGTAGTAGGCTGGACAATCAAGAGACCCAGTACTTC.